The present entry profiles one T cell receptor (beta chain) with its context. The antigen remains undetermined. This sample is part of a study of cytomegalovirus exposure and HLA in healthy donors. Sequenced by immunoSEQ multiplex PCR; TCRdb stores in-frame clones only, minus some. The repertoire holds 200,000 to 300,000 clones, with 87% as singletons. CDR1 is SGHRS, CDR2 YFSETQ, per germline. This CDR3 has 15 residues. The V and J ends lost 4 bases and 2 bases, in that order; junction bases with no gene match: 6. Study-wide points: TCR beta chains numbering some 150 were designated cytomegalovirus-associated.

The TCR comes from a man aged 18 to 30 in good health and CMV-seronegative. The chain is built from TRBV5-1 and TRBJ2-1; 7 bases fit TRBD1. Sequenced material: PBMCs. In nucleotides, the CDR3 is TGCGCCAGCAGCACCACAGGGGCCCCCTACAATGAGCAGTTCTTC. Translating it yields CASSTTGAPYNEQFF.